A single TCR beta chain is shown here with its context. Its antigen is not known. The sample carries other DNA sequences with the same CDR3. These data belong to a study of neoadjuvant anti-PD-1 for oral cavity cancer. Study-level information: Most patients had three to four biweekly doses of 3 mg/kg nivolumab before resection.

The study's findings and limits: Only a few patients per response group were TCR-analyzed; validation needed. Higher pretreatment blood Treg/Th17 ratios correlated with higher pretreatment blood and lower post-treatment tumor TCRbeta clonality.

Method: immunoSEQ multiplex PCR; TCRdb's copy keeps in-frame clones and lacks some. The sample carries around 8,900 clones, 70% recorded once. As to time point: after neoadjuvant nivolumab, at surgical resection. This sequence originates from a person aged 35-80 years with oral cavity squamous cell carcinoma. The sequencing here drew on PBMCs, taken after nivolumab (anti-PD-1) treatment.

CDR3 DNA sequence: TGTGCCACCAGCAGAGACAGGGCTGGGGCCAACGTCCTGACTTTC. Translating it yields CATSRDRAGANVLTF. The rearrangement links TRBV15 to TRBJ2-6, with a possible D match to TRBD1 (5 bases). Germline V CDR1 and CDR2: LNHNV, YYDKDF (reference sequence). This CDR3 has 15 residues. Trimming took off 0 bases at V and 2 bases at J, with 5 bases between the two ends.